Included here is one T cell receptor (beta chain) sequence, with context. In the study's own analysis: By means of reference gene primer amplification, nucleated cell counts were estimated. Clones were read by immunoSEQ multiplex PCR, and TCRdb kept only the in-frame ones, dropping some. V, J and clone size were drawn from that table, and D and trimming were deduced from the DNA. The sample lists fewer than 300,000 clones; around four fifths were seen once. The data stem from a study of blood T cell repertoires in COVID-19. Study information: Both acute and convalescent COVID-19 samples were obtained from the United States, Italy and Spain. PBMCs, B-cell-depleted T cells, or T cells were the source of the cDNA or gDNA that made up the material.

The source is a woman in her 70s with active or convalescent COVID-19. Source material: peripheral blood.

The CDR3 coding sequence is TGTGCCAGCAACACCCGGGCGGGGGGGCCGTCTGAAGCTTTCTTT. Encoded protein: CASNTRAGGPSEAFF. The chain carries TRBV2 and TRBJ1-1; a weak D match, TRBD1 (6 bases). V was clipped by 7 bases and J by 6 bases, with 21 bases between them. This CDR3 contains 15 residues. CDR1 is SNHLY, CDR2 FYNNEI, per germline. The full variable domain, with the rest looked up from reference TRBV2 and TRBJ1-1, is EPEVTQTPSHQVTQMGQEVILRCVPISNHLYFYWYRQILGQKVEFLVSFYNNEISEKSEIFDDQFSVERPDGSNFTLKIRSTKLEDSAMYFCASNTRAGGPSEAFFGQGTRLTVV.